This T cell receptor beta chain was sequenced for a study of neurological immune-mediated disorders. Overall study findings and caveats: HTLV-1-associated myelopathy led in TCR clonal expansion, while multiple sclerosis ranked lowest, below healthy controls.

The cDNA was generated through 5'RACE incorporating 10-nucleotide random UMIs. The authors obtained over 160 million TCR-beta sequences from 15-18 subjects per sequencing run. TCRdb fed the 5' RACE reads into MiXCR, producing one record per CDR3 protein. The sample records about 44,000 distinct CDR3 sequences, roughly 21% being singletons. CDR1 is SGHRS, CDR2 YFSETQ, per germline. The V segment lost 4 bases and the J segment 8 bases; nucleotides outside the gene matches: 8. The CDR3 contains 15 residues. Time point noted: technical triplicate 3. 2 million unsorted PBMCs were stored in RNAlater at -80 °C before RNA extraction. This clonotype occurred many times. Antigen unknown.

The clonotype comes from a man in his fifties or sixties with HTLV-1-associated myelopathy (HAM/TSP). The chain is built from TRBV5-1 and TRBJ2-1, with TRBD2 identical over 11 bases. The sequencing sample was made of PBMCs. CDR3 protein: CASSTLAGGGDEQFF. As DNA, the CDR3 is TGCGCCAGCAGCACGCTAGCGGGAGGCGGGGATGAGCAGTTCTTC.